This section outlines one T cell receptor beta chain sequence together with its context. Its target is not known. At baseline, cycle 4 day 1, and cycle 7 day 1, blood was sampled. The sample belongs to a study of OX40 agonist ivuxolimab in advanced cancers. Study-wide results and caveats: Relative to CD4+, CD8+ T cells held more expanded clones on average.

The data were produced by immunoSEQ multiplex PCR, yet TCRdb's version contains in-frame clones alone and is incomplete. This sample has more than 80,000 clones, with 75% to 95% found just once. This CDR3 is 13 amino acids long. The germline CDR1 and CDR2 sequences are SGHRS and YFSETQ. Trimming pared 5 bases from V and 7 bases from J, leaving 13 bases between. The sample was CD4+ or CD8+ T cells sorted from blood, taken in a trial of the OX40 agonist ivuxolimab. This receptor was identified in an adult with an advanced solid tumor such as melanoma, head and neck, liver or kidney cancer. The rearrangement uses TRBV5-1 and TRBJ2-1; D is unclear. The CDR3 nucleotides read TGCGCCAGCAGACTCGGCGGTATGAATGAGCAGTTCTTC. This gives the protein CASRLGGMNEQFF.